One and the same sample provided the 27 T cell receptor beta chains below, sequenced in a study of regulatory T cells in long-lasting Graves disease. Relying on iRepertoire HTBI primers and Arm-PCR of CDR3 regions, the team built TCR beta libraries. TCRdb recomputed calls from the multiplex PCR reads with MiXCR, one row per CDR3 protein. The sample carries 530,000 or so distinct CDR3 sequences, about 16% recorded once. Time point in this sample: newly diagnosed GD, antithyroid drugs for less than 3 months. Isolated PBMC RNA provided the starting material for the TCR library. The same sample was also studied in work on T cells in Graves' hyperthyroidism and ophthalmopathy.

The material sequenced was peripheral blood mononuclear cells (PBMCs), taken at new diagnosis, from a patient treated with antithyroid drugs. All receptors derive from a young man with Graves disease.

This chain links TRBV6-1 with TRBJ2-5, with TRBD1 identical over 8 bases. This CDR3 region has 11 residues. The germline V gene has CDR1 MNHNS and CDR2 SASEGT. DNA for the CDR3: TGTGGGACAGGGCTTAGAGAGACCCAGTACTTC. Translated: CGTGLRETQYF.

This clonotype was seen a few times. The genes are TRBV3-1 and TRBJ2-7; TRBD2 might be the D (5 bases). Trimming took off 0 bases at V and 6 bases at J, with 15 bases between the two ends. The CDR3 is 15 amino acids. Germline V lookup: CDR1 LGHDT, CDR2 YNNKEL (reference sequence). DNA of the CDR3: TGTGCCAGCAGCCAAGATCTCGAGGGAGTGAGCGAGCAGTACTTC. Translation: CASSQDLEGVSEQYF.

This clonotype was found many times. CDR3 protein: CASSLLIGGAVSTDTQYF. The CDR3 DNA is TGTGCCAGCAGTTTATTAATTGGGGGGGCGGTGAGCACAGATACGCAGTATTTT. V and J are TRBV27 and TRBJ2-3, with D tentatively TRBD2 (7 bases). Trimming left V 1 base short and J 0 bases short, with 17 bases between. Germline V CDR1 and CDR2: MNHEY, SMNVEV (reference sequence). The CDR3 extends over 18 amino acids.

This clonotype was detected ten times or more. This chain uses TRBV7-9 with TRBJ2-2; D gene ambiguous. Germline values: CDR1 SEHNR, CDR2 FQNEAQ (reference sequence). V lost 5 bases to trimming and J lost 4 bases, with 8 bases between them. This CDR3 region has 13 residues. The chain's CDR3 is CASSEHRTGELFF. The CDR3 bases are TGTGCCAGCAGCGAGCACCGCACCGGGGAGCTGTTTTTT.

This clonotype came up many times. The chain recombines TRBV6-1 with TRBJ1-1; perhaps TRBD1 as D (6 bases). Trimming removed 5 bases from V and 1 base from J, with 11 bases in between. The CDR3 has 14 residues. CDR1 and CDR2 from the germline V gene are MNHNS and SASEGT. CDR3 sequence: CASSPGQRNTEAFF. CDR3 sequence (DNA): TGTGCCAGCAGTCCCGGACAGAGGAACACTGAAGCTTTCTTT.

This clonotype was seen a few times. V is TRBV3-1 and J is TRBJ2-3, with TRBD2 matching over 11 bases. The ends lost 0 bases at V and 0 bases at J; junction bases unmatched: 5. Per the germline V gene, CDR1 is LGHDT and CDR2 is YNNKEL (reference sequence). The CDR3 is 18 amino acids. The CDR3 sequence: CASSQETSGSLSTDTQYF. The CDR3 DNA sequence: TGTGCCAGCAGCCAAGAAACTAGCGGGAGTTTAAGCACAGATACGCAGTATTTT.

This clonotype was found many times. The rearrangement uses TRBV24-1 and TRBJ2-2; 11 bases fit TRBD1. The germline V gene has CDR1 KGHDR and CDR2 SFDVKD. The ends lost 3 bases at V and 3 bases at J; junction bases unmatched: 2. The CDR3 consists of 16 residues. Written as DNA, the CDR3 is TGTGCCACCAGTGATCCGGGACAGGGGGACACCGGGGAGCTGTTTTTT. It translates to CATSDPGQGDTGELFF.

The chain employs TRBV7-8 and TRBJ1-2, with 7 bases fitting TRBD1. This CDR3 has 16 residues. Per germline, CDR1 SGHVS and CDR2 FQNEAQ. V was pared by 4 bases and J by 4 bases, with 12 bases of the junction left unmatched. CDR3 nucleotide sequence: TGTGCCAGCAGCTCCACCTCACAGGGGTTGGGCTATGGCTACACCTTC. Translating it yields CASSSTSQGLGYGYTF.

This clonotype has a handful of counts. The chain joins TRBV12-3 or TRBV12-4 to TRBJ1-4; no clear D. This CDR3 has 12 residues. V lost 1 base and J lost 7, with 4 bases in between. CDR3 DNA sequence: TGTGCCAGCAGTTTAGGGTTTGAAAAACTGTTTTTT. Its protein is CASSLGFEKLFF.

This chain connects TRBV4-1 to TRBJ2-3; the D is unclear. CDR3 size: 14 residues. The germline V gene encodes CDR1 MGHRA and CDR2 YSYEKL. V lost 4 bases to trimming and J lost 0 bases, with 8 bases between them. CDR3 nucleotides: TGCGCCAGCAGCCCTGTCACTAGCACAGATACGCAGTATTTT. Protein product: CASSPVTSTDTQYF.

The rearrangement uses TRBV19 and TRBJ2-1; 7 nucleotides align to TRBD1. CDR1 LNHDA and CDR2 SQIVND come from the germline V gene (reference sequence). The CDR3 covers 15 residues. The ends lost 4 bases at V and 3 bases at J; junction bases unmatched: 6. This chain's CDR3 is CASSRDSENYNEQFF. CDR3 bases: TGTGCCAGTAGTAGGGACAGCGAAAACTACAATGAGCAGTTCTTC.

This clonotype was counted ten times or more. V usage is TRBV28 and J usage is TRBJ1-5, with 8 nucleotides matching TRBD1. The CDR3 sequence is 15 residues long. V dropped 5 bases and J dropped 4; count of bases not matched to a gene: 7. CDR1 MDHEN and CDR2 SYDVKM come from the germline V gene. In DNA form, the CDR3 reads TGTGCCAGCAGTCACGGGACAGGCCCGAATCAGCCCCAGCATTTT. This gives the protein CASSHGTGPNQPQHF.

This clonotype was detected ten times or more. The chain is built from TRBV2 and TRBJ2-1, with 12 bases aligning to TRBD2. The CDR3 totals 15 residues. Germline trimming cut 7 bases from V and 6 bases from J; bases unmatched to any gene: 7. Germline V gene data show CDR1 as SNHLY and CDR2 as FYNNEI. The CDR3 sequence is CASKTRLAGVNEQFF. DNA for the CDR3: TGTGCCAGCAAGACAAGACTAGCGGGAGTCAATGAGCAGTTCTTC.

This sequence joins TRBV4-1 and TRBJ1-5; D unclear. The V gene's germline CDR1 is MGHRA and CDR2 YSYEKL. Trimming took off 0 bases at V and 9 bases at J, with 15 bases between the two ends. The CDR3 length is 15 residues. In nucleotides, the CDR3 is TGCGCCAGCAGCCAAGATTTGGAGAATTTTAGGCCCCAGCATTTT. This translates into CASSQDLENFRPQHF.

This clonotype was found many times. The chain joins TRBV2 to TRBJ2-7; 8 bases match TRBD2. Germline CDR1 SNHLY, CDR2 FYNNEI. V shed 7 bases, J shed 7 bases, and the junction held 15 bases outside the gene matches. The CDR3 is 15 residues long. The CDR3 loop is CASIQENSGNGEQYF. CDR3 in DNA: TGTGCCAGCATCCAAGAAAATAGCGGGAATGGGGAGCAGTACTTC.

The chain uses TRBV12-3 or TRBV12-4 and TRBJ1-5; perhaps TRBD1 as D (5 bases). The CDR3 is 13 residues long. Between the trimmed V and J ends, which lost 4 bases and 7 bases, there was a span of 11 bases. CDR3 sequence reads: CASSYDGAQPQHF. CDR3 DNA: TGTGCCAGCAGTTACGACGGGGCCCAGCCCCAGCATTTT.

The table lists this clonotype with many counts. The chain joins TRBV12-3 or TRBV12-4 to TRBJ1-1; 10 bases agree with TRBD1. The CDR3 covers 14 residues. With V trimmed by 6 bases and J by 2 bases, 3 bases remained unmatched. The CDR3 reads CASSDRGRNTEAFF. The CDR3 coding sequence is TGTGCCAGCAGCGACAGGGGGCGAAACACTGAAGCTTTCTTT.

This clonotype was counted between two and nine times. The CDR3 spells CASSQGVASGRGGPDTQYF. CDR3 bases: TGCGCCAGCAGCCAAGGTGTCGCTAGCGGGAGAGGGGGCCCAGATACGCAGTATTTT. This chain links TRBV4-1 with TRBJ2-3; 10 bases fit TRBD2. The CDR3 sequence is 19 residues long. From germline, CDR1 is MGHRA and CDR2 YSYEKL. The V and J ends lost 1 base and 4 bases, in that order; junction bases with no gene match: 14.

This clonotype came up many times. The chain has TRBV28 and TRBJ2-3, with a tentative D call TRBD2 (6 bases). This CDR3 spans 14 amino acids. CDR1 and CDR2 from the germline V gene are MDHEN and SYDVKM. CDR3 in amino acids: CAARRRGDTDTQYF. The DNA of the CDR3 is TGTGCGGCCCGCCGGAGGGGTGACACAGATACGCAGTATTTT.

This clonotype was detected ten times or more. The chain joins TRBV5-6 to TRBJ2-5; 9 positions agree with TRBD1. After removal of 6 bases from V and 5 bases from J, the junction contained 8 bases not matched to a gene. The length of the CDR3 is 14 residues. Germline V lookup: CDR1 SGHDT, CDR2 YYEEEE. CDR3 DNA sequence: TGTGCCAGCACCATCGGGACAGGGTCGGAGACCCAGTACTTC. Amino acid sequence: CASTIGTGSETQYF.

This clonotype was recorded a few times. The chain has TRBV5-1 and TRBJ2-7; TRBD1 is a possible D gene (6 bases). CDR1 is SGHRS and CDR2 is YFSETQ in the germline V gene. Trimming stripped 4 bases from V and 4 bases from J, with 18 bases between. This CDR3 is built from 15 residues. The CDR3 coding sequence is TGCGCCAGCAGCCCTGACCCAGGGGCCGTTTACGAGCAGTACTTC. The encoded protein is CASSPDPGAVYEQYF. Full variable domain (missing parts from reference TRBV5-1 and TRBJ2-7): KAGVTQTPRYLIKTRGQQVTLSCSPISGHRSVSWYQQTPGQGLQFLFEYFSETQRNKGNFPGRFSGRQFSNSRSEMNVSTLELGDSALYLCASSPDPGAVYEQYFGPGTRLTVT.

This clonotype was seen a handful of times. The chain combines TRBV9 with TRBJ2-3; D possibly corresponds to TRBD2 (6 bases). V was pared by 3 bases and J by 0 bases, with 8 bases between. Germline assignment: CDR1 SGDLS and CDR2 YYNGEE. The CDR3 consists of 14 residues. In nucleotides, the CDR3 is TGTGCCAGCAGCGACGCGGGGAGCACAGATACGCAGTATTTT. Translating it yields CASSDAGSTDTQYF.

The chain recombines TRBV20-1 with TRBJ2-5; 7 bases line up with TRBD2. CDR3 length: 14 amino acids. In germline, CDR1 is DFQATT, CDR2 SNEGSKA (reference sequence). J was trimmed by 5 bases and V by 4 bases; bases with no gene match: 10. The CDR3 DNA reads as TGCAGTGCTACACTTCGCGGGAGCGTGGAGACCCAGTACTTC. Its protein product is CSATLRGSVETQYF.

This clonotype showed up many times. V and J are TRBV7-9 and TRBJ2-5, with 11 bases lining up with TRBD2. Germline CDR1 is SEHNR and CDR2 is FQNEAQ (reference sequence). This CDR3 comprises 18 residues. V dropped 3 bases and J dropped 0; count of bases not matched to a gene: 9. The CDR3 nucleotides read TGTGCCAGCAGCTTCACTCGCACTAGCGGGAGTTACCAAGAGACCCAGTACTTC. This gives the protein CASSFTRTSGSYQETQYF.

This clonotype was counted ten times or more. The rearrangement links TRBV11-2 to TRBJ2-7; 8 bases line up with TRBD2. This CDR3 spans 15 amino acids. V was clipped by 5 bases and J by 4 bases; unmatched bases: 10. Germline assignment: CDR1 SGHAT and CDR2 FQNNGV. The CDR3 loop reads CASSQPAGEGYEQYF. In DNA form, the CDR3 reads TGTGCCAGCAGCCAACCAGCGGGAGAGGGTTACGAGCAGTACTTC.

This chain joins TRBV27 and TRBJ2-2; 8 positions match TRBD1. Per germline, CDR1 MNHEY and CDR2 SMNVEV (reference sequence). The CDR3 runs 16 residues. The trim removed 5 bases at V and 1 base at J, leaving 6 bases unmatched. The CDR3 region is CASSPQGVRNTGELFF. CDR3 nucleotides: TGTGCCAGCAGTCCACAGGGGGTGAGGAACACCGGGGAGCTGTTTTTT.

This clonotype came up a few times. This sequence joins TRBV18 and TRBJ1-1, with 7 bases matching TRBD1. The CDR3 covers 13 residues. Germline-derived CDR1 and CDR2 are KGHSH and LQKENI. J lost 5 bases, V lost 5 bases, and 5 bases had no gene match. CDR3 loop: CASSLQGETEAFF. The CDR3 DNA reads TGTGCCAGCTCATTGCAGGGGGAAACTGAAGCTTTCTTT.